These 11 T cell receptor beta chains were all obtained from the same sample, sequenced in a study of T-cell reconstitution after alpha-beta-depleted transplantation in children. The authors prepared the TCRbeta library with unique molecular identifiers. TCRdb analysed the PCR reads with MiXCR anew, one entry per CDR3 protein. Here the sample spans around 600,000 distinct CDR3 sequences, about 10% being singletons. Here the sequenced sample was PBMCs from the stem cell graft donor, taken from the stem cell graft. Receptors originate from a human donor who donated a stem cell graft to a child with acute myeloid leukemia.

This clonotype was detected ten times or more. This rearrangement joins TRBV12-3 or TRBV12-4 to TRBJ2-1; D is uncertain. V shed 4 bases and J shed 9 bases, with 10 bases lying between them. The CDR3 spans 12 residues. The CDR3: CASSSDWTEQFF. DNA for the CDR3: TGTGCCAGCAGTTCTGACTGGACTGAGCAGTTCTTC.

The V gene is TRBV20-1, the J gene TRBJ2-3; 11 bases are a match to TRBD2. Losses at the gene ends were 4 bases for V and 3 bases for J; bases not matched to a gene: 6. Germline V gene data show CDR1 as DFQATT and CDR2 as SNEGSKA (reference sequence). CDR3 length equals 15 residues. For the CDR3, the DNA is TGCAGTGCTAAAGGATCTAGCGGGAGGACAGATACGCAGTATTTT. This encodes CSAKGSSGRTDTQYF.

A single count supports this clonotype. The rearrangement uses TRBV27 and TRBJ2-3; 7 bases fit TRBD2. This CDR3 is 18 amino acids long. From germline, CDR1 is MNHEY and CDR2 SMNVEV (reference sequence). With 1 base clipped from V and 3 bases from J, the junction kept 13 bases outside the gene matches. The CDR3 protein is CASSLYFRGDRVTDTQYF. The CDR3 DNA reads TGTGCCAGCAGTTTATACTTTCGGGGGGATCGGGTAACAGATACGCAGTATTTT.

The table lists this clonotype with a few counts. J is TRBJ2-7 and V is TRBV4-2; D is possibly TRBD1 (5 bases). The germline gives CDR1 LGHNA, CDR2 YNFKEQ. Trimming removed 1 base from V and 6 bases from J, with 22 bases in between. This CDR3 has 17 amino acids. The CDR3 loop reads CASSQVSFEGVTSEQYF. The CDR3 DNA sequence: TGTGCCAGCAGCCAAGTCTCGTTTGAAGGGGTTACCAGCGAGCAGTACTTC.

This clonotype was found many times. The chain couples TRBV12-3 or TRBV12-4 to TRBJ2-1, with 7 positions matching TRBD2. The CDR3 has 15 amino acids. Losses at the gene ends were 4 bases for V and 3 bases for J; bases not matched to a gene: 6. CDR3 nucleotide sequence: TGTGCCAGCAGTTACGGGGCGGGAGACTACAATGAGCAGTTCTTC. Its protein is CASSYGAGDYNEQFF.

The chain is built from TRBV7-9 and TRBJ2-1; 7 bases agree with TRBD2. The CDR3 length is 16 residues. Germline CDR1 SEHNR, CDR2 FQNEAQ (reference sequence). V was clipped by 2 bases and J by 8 bases; unmatched bases: 12. CDR3 protein: CASSLSFLGGLDEQFF. The CDR3 DNA follows: TGTGCCAGCAGCTTATCGTTTTTGGGGGGGTTGGATGAGCAGTTCTTC.

This clonotype was recorded at least ten times. The chain carries TRBV3-1 and TRBJ2-7; D gene unclear. This CDR3 is built from 12 residues. Germline loops: CDR1 LGHDT, CDR2 YNNKEL (reference sequence). V lost 0 bases and J lost 2, with 2 bases in between. The CDR3 DNA follows: TGTGCCAGCAGCCAAGAACCCTACGAGCAGTACTTC. It yields the protein CASSQEPYEQYF.

Only a few counts were recorded for this clonotype. The chain couples TRBV9 to TRBJ2-1, with TRBD2 identical over 9 bases. Germline loops: CDR1 SGDLS, CDR2 YYNGEE. V shed 1 base and J 5 bases; nucleotides not matched to a gene: 16. The CDR3 contains 19 residues. The CDR3 sequence: CASSVRGASGAKFNNEQFF. For the CDR3, the DNA is TGTGCCAGCAGCGTAAGAGGAGCTAGCGGGGCTAAATTCAACAATGAGCAGTTCTTC.

This clonotype came up a few times. This chain connects TRBV6-1 to TRBJ2-1; 8 bases align to TRBD2. With V trimmed by 9 bases and J by 1 base, 2 bases remained unmatched. Germline V gene sequence: CDR1 MNHNS, CDR2 SASEGT. The CDR3 has 13 amino acids. This chain's CDR3 is CASGTSSYNEQFF. As DNA, the CDR3 is TGTGCCAGTGGGACTAGTTCCTACAATGAGCAGTTCTTC.

The sample holds many counts of this clonotype. The chain links TRBV6-1 to TRBJ1-6; 7 bases are shared with TRBD1. CDR1 is MNHNS, CDR2 SASEGT, per germline. V lost 6 bases to trimming and J lost 6 bases; unmatched junction nucleotides: 5. This CDR3 has 14 amino acids. CDR3 sequence reads: CASREQGSNSPLHF. DNA for the CDR3: TGTGCCAGCAGAGAACAGGGGAGTAATTCACCCCTCCACTTT.

Comment on this clonotype: No conserved phenylalanine or tryptophan is present at the end of the CDR3, so a read error is the likely explanation. This sequence joins TRBV19 and TRBJ2-1, with D unresolved. V was clipped by 8 bases and J by 6 bases, with 11 bases between them. The CDR3 covers 12 residues. Per germline, CDR1 LNHDA and CDR2 SQIVND (reference sequence). The CDR3: CASSRTANEQFL. The CDR3 nucleotides are TGTGCCAGTTCCCGGACGGCCAATGAGCAGTTCTTA.